This T cell receptor beta chain was obtained from a study of early T cells in non-severe SARS-CoV-2 infection. Whole-study context: Sequenced material consisted of bulk RNA (from unsorted whole blood), and chains were unpaired. Regarding the study as a whole: Reliance on VDJdb matching favored anti-spike CD8 responses; private and CD4 specificities were missed.

Researchers attached unique molecular identifiers to individual cDNA molecules. TCRdb called the 5' RACE reads again in MiXCR, with one record for every CDR3 protein. The sample has roughly 69,000 distinct CDR3 sequences, 9% to 10% seen once. This CDR3 contains 11 residues. With 7 bases removed from V and 9 bases from J, the gap between germline ends came to 8 bases. Looked up from germline, CDR1 is KGHDR and CDR2 is SFDVKD. This clonotype was counted only a few times. Antigen specificity is unknown. This sample comprised whole blood, obtained at baseline. The sequence was collected from an adult who was a healthcare worker with PCR-confirmed SARS-CoV-2 infection or an uninfected control (not recorded which). The J gene is TRBJ2-2, the V gene TRBV24-1; D call uncertain. CDR3 DNA sequence: TGTGCCACCAGCATTTTCCGGGAGCTGTTTTTT. Translating gives CATSIFRELFF.